This TCR beta chain derives from a study of CD8 T cells in Susac syndrome. Roughly 0.45 to 1 ug RNA was reverse transcribed with random hexamers. TCRdb re-analysed the immunoSEQ multiplex PCR reads in MiXCR, keeping a single row per CDR3 protein. The sample lists about 240,000 distinct CDR3 sequences, 90% to 97% seen once, with about 0.094% in the top ten. CDR3 length: 14 residues. Germline CDR1 is GTSNPN and CDR2 is SVGIG (reference sequence). With V trimmed by 1 base and J by 8 bases, 4 bases remained unmatched. The sample consisted of CD4+ T cells from PBMCs. The J gene is TRBJ2-2, the V gene TRBV30, with 10 bases lining up with TRBD2. The source of this sequence is a human donor with Susac syndrome. The chain's CDR3 is CAWSGTSGKGELFF. The CDR3 nucleotides read TGTGCCTGGAGTGGCACTAGCGGGAAAGGGGAGCTGTTTTTT.